This paragraph reports one TCR beta chain. This clonotype was seen at least ten times. Its antigen remains undetermined. Per-nucleotide qualities are absent, and no much larger clonotype sits a single base away. This record belongs to a study of regulatory T cells in long-lasting Graves disease (dated by TCRdb to the early 2020s). Background on the whole study: Persistent Graves' disease was defined as persistently positive TSH receptor autoantibodies together with antithyroid drug treatment for over 5 years. In the clinical cohort, patients with persistent Graves' disease had used antithyroid drugs for an average of about 10.3 years. Patients with persistent Graves' disease were compared with patients with newly diagnosed Graves' disease using TCR sequencing and RNA sequencing of peripheral blood. The study was registered as a clinical trial and conducted in China. TCR sequencing covered around 13 persistent and some 20 newly diagnosed Graves' disease patients, some 33 samples in total. Overall results and qualifications from the work: The study examined only peripheral blood because the primary lesion, thyroid tissue, could not be accessed. A larger number of public clonotypes was shared among persistent patients (over 2,500) than among newly diagnosed patients (around 890). Compared with newly diagnosed patients, patients with persistent Graves' disease had lower TCR Shannon entropy and fewer highly expanded clones, which suggests clonal expansion. TRBV28, TRBJ1-2 and TRBJ2-5 were preferentially used in persistent disease, while TRBV20-1 and TRBJ2-1 were favored in newly diagnosed disease. Sequencing and analysis were limited to the TCR beta chain. The authors acknowledged the small sample size as a limitation that may reduce accuracy.

The library was prepared using multiplex PCR. The listed sequencing device is Illumina HiSeq 4000. CDR3 regions were amplified by Arm-PCR with iRepertoire HTBI primers to construct TCR beta libraries. PCR products were gel purified before sequencing. As for how the authors treated the data: A total of some 60 TRBV and 14 TRBJ segments were identified across samples and were used for gene usage analysis of CDR3 amino acid clonotypes. COPE and FqMerger were used to merge filtered high-quality paired reads into contigs. Contigs were aligned with BLAST to IMGT TRBV, TRBD and TRBJ reference genes, and CDR3 was defined per IMGT. Any clonotype with a frequency above 0.1% was counted as a highly expanded clone. Shannon entropy was used to measure repertoire diversity, and the Gini coefficient was used to measure V-J evenness. A clonotype found in more than one individual was treated as public. In TCRdb, the public reads were trimmed at Q25 with fastp and aligned with MiXCR, with productive beta chains retained. Under each unique CDR3 protein, matching rows form one entry showing the most common genes and DNA. TCRdb, rather than the study authors, made the V and J calls. The sample table contains 400,000 to 500,000 distinct CDR3 sequences; only one count was recorded for around 21% of them. 7% to 9.5% of the sample goes to the ten largest clones.

The time point label corresponds to: persistent/refractory GD, antithyroid drugs over 5 years with positive TRAb. For both TCR sequencing and RNA sequencing, RNA was extracted from PBMCs using TRIzol. The diagnosis of Graves' disease followed American Thyroid Association guidelines. The patients came from an endocrinology department in Xi'an, China. Each patient gave about 9.1 milliliters of peripheral blood, collected in an EDTA anticoagulant tube. Ficoll Paque Plus density gradient separation was used to isolate PBMCs, and no additional T cell sorting was done. An Agilent 2100 Bioanalyzer and agarose gel were used to check RNA quality, and a NanoDrop 2000 was used to measure RNA concentration. Including cysteine and phenylalanine, the CDR3 has 13 amino acids. CDR3 DNA is the only sequence kept; it has 39 bases, read in frame from the first base. V and J lose 8 bases and 4 bases, and a span of 9 bases separates them. Via the germline V gene, CDR1 is MDHEN and CDR2 SYDVKM.

The sequence came from a female donor with Graves disease. Sequencing used peripheral blood mononuclear cells (PBMCs), obtained when the disease was refractory, from a patient treated with antithyroid drugs. The chain couples TRBV28 to TRBJ1-6, with the identity of the D gene unclear. The CDR3 region has the sequence CASSGNYNSPLHF. The base sequence is TGTGCCAGCTCGGGAAATTATAATTCACCCCTCCACTTT.